Following are 11 T cell receptor beta chains from one sample sequenced in a study of PD-1 blockade in classical Hodgkin lymphoma. No patient escaped relapse after autologous stem cell transplantation, and brentuximab vedotin exposure varied. Using immunoSEQ multiplex PCR, the repertoire was profiled, and TCRdb retains in-frame clones only, with some absent. The data contain 46,000 or so clones, about 88% of them singletons. Sample: peripheral blood mononuclear cells (PBMCs), taken at baseline. The source of these receptors is a human donor with classical Hodgkin lymphoma.

The chain uses TRBV5-1 and TRBJ2-2, with TRBD1 matching 9 bases. CDR1 is SGHRS, CDR2 YFSETQ, per germline. J lost 7 bases, V lost 1 base, and 8 bases had no gene match. The CDR3 loop spans 16 amino acids. CDR3 coding DNA: TGCGCCAGCAGCTTGAGCCAGCGGGGACAGGGCGGGGAGCTGTTTTTT. Translating gives CASSLSQRGQGGELFF.

The chain uses TRBV7-3 and TRBJ1-2, with D perhaps TRBD1 (6 bases). CDR1 is SGHTA, CDR2 FQGTGA, per germline. V lost 2 bases and J lost 7, with 8 bases in between. The CDR3 runs to 12 residues. The DNA for the CDR3 is TGTGCCAGCAGCTTAGGGGGCACTGGCTACACCTTC. Its translation is CASSLGGTGYTF.

This clone was picked up a small number of times. This chain uses TRBV7-8 with TRBJ2-7; 11 bases fit TRBD2. Germline CDR1 reads SGHVS; CDR2 reads FQNEAQ. Trimming removed 0 bases from V and 4 bases from J; junction bases left unmatched: 5. CDR3 length equals 16 residues. The CDR3 spells CASSLARTSGPYEQYF. The CDR3, as DNA: TGTGCCAGCAGCTTAGCGAGGACTAGCGGGCCGTACGAGCAGTACTTC.

There are a few counts of this clone. The rearrangement uses TRBV5-1 and TRBJ2-7; maybe TRBD1 (6 bases). Germline CDR1 SGHRS, CDR2 YFSETQ. The CDR3 runs to 15 residues. V was cut by 1 base and J by 3 bases, with 14 bases left in between. CDR3 nucleotides: TGCGCCAGCAGCTTGAGTCCAGGGGCGTTCTACGAGCAGTACTTC. Translation: CASSLSPGAFYEQYF. Full variable domain (remainder filled in from reference TRBV5-1 and TRBJ2-7): KAGVTQTPRYLIKTRGQQVTLSCSPISGHRSVSWYQQTPGQGLQFLFEYFSETQRNKGNFPGRFSGRQFSNSRSEMNVSTLELGDSALYLCASSLSPGAFYEQYFGPGTRLTVT.

The chain uses TRBV7-9 and TRBJ2-7, with D possibly called TRBD1 or TRBD2 (5 bases each). V was cut by 3 bases and J by 2 bases, with 14 bases left in between. Per the germline V gene, CDR1 is SEHNR and CDR2 is FQNEAQ (reference sequence). The CDR3 runs 15 residues. The CDR3 bases are TGTGCCAGCAGCTTGGGGACGAGCTTCGCCTACGAGCAGTACTTC. Its translation is CASSLGTSFAYEQYF.

V gene TRBV6-1 combines with J gene TRBJ2-7, with 13 bases that match TRBD2. The V and J ends lost 4 bases and 4 bases, in that order; junction bases with no gene match: 10. CDR3 length equals 17 residues. CDR1 MNHNS and CDR2 SASEGT come from the germline V gene. Here the CDR3 reads CASSGIYRGLAGYEQYF. CDR3 nucleotides: TGTGCCAGCAGTGGAATATACCGGGGACTAGCGGGGTACGAGCAGTACTTC.

The rearrangement joins TRBV5-1 to TRBJ2-3, with 9 bases aligning to TRBD2. CDR3 size: 11 residues. V lost 4 bases to trimming and J lost 12 bases; unmatched junction nucleotides: 3. Germline CDR1 and CDR2: SGHRS and YFSETQ. For the CDR3, the DNA is TGCGCCAGCAGCGACGGGACTAGCCAGTATTTT. This encodes CASSDGTSQYF.

The genes are TRBV6-6 and TRBJ2-3; D tentatively fits TRBD1 or TRBD2 (5 bases each). This CDR3 spans 16 amino acids. V dropped 4 bases and J dropped 1 base, with 15 bases sitting between them. The V gene's germline CDR1 is MNHNY and CDR2 SVGAGI (reference sequence). CDR3 amino acids: CASSFDRSGGTDTQYF. CDR3 DNA: TGTGCCAGCAGTTTTGACAGATCCGGGGGCACAGATACGCAGTATTTT.

This clone came up a few times. The chain employs TRBV27 and TRBJ1-1; D gene ambiguous. V was trimmed by 0 bases and J by 0 bases, leaving 5 bases between them. The CDR3 loop spans 14 amino acids. Looked up from germline, CDR1 is MNHEY and CDR2 is SMNVEV (reference sequence). CDR3 nucleotides: TGTGCCAGCAGTTTATCCCGGATGAACACTGAAGCTTTCTTT. This encodes CASSLSRMNTEAFF.

This chain joins TRBV9 and TRBJ1-4; possibly TRBD1 for D (5 bases). From germline, CDR1 is SGDLS and CDR2 YYNGEE. The CDR3 has 14 amino acids. V lost 4 bases and J 6 bases, leaving 13 bases between the germline ends. CDR3 loop: CASSQGAGDEKLFF. CDR3 nucleotides: TGTGCCAGCAGCCAAGGGGCGGGCGATGAAAAACTGTTTTTT.

The V call is TRBV19, the J call TRBJ2-7, with D tentatively TRBD1 (5 bases). In germline, CDR1 is LNHDA, CDR2 SQIVND (reference sequence). Trimming removed 7 bases at V and 6 bases at J, with 16 bases between. This CDR3 has 13 residues. The CDR3: CASKGYRSGEQYF. The CDR3 coding sequence is TGTGCCAGTAAAGGCTACAGGTCAGGCGAGCAGTACTTC.